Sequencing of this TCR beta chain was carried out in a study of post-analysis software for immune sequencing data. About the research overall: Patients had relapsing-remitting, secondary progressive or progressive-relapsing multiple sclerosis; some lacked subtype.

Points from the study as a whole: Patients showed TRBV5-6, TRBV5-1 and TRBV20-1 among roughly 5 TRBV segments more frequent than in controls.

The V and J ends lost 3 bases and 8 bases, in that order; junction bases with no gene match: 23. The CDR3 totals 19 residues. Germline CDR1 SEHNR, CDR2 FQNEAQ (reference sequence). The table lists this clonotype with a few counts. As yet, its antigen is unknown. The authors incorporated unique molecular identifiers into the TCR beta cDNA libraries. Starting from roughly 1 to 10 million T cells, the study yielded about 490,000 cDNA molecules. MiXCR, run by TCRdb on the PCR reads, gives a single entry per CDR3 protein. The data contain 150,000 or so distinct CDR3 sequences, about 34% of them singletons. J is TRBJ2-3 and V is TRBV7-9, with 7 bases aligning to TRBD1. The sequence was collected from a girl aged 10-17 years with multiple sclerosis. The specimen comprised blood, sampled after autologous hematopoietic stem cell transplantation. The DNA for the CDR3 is TGTGCCAGCAGCTTGGACCCGTGGGGTATGCGACAGGGAAAGCGTACGCAGTATTTT. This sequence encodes CASSLDPWGMRQGKRTQYF.